This T cell receptor (beta chain) was recorded in a study of OX40 agonist ivuxolimab in advanced cancers. Whole-study findings and limits: Clonal expansion from baseline to week 6 occurred in both CD4+ and CD8+ T cells. CD8+ T cells were the subset that, on average, had more expanded clones than CD4+.

TCRdb's table, derived via immunoSEQ multiplex PCR, lists solely in-frame clones and lacks some. The table shows 15,000 to 20,000 clones, with around 82% occurring only once. Blood samples were obtained at baseline, cycle 4 day 1, and cycle 7 day 1. Comments on this clone: Antigen unknown.

The CDR3 runs to 15 residues. Trimming removed 3 bases from V and 1 base from J; junction bases left unmatched: 1. Germline V CDR1 and CDR2: SGHVS, FNYEAQ. Material: CD4+ or CD8+ T cells sorted from blood, obtained in a trial of the OX40 agonist ivuxolimab. This TCR came from an adult with an advanced solid tumor such as melanoma, head and neck, liver or kidney cancer. The rearrangement uses TRBV7-6 and TRBJ2-1; 9 nucleotides match TRBD2. The CDR3: CASSFTSGSYNEQFF. The CDR3 nucleotides are TGTGCCAGCAGCTTTACTAGCGGGTCCTACAATGAGCAGTTCTTC. The entire variable domain, with the rest obtained from reference TRBV7-6 and TRBJ2-1, is as follows: GAGVSQSPRYKVTKRGQDVALRCDPISGHVSLYWYRQALGQGPEFLTYFNYEAQQDKSGLPNDRFSAERPEGSISTLTIQRTEQRDSAMYRCASSFTSGSYNEQFFGPGTRLTVL.